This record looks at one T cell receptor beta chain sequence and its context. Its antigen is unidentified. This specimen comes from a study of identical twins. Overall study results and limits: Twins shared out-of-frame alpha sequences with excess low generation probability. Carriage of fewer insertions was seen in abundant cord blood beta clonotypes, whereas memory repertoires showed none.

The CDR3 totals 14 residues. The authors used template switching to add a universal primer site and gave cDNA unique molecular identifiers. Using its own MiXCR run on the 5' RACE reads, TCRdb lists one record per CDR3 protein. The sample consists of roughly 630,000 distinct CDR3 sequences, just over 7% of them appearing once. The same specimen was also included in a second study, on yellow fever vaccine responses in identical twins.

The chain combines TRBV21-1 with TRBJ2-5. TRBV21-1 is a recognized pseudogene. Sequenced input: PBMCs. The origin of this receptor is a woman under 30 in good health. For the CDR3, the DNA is TGTGCCAGCAGCAAAGAAGGAACTATACCGACCCAGTACTTC. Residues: CASSKEGTIPTQYF.